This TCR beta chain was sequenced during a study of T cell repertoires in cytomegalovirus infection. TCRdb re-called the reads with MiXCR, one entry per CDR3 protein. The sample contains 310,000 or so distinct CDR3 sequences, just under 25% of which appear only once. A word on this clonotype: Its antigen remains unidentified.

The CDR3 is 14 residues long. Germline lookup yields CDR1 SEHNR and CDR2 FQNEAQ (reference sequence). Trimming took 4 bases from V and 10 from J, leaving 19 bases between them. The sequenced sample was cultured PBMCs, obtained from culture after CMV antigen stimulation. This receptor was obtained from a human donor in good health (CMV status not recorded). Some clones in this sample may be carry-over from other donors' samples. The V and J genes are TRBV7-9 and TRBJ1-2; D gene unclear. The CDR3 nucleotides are TGTGCCAGCAGCTCGGAACTTCAAGCGTTTGTCTACACCTTC. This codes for CASSSELQAFVYTF.